The following is a T cell receptor (beta chain) sequence with its context. This record comes from a study of blood T cell repertoires in COVID-19. Study context: The United States, Italy and Spain supplied acute and convalescent COVID-19 samples. The analysed material was cDNA or gDNA that came from T cells, B-cell-depleted T cells, or PBMCs.

As originally analysed: Scientists estimated how many nucleated cells there were by amplifying reference gene primers. The table came from immunoSEQ multiplex PCR; TCRdb's copy has only in-frame clones and leaves some out. D and trimming were read from the DNA, whereas the V and J calls and clone size are those reported in that table. The sample lists about 160,000 clones, 85% to 95% occurring once. This CDR3 comprises 14 residues. V lost 4 bases, J lost 5 bases, and 4 bases stayed unmatched. CDR1 and CDR2 from the germline V gene are MDHEN and SYDVKM. The sample consisted of peripheral blood. This clonotype was obtained from a woman aged 45-60 years with acute or convalescent COVID-19. The chain is built from TRBV28 and TRBJ2-1, with 8 bases identical to TRBD2. The CDR3, as DNA: TGTGCCAGCAGTTATGGGACTAGTGACAATGAGCAGTTCTTC. It is translated as CASSYGTSDNEQFF.